The entry below gives a single TCR beta chain sequence along with its context. Its target is unknown. These data are taken from a study of shared clonotypes between healthy human individuals. Study-wide results and limits: It was expected that sequencing depth would affect clonotype sharing among donors.

V lost 0 bases and J 10 bases, leaving 16 bases between the germline ends. The CDR3 length is 16 residues. Germline loops: CDR1 MNHEY, CDR2 SVGAGI. Deep was the level at which the assay was run. The table came from immunoSEQ multiplex PCR; TCRdb's copy has only in-frame clones and leaves some out. Of approximately 350,000 clones in the sample, 96% were seen once. Sequenced: memory CD8+ T cells sorted from blood. Subset specified: CD45RO+ cells pooled with CCR7-negative TemRA cells. The receptor was isolated from a man aged 25-40 years in good health. The chain is built from TRBV6-5 and TRBJ1-6, with D perhaps TRBD1 (5 bases). Here the CDR3 reads CASSYSFYSGESPLHF. The CDR3 DNA reads TGTGCCAGCAGTTACTCGTTCTATTCGGGGGAATCACCCCTCCACTTT.